The 7 T cell receptor beta chains reported below all come from one sample, sequenced in a study of response to subunit inactivated influenza vaccine. TCRdb itself ran the RT-PCR reads through MiXCR, one entry per CDR3 protein. The sample consists of about 650,000 distinct CDR3 sequences, approximately 14% of them appearing once. This sample comprised PBMCs from blood, obtained approximately 12 days after vaccination. Every receptor here comes from a man aged 45 to 65 who received an inactivated influenza vaccine.

This clonotype occurred a few times. This sequence joins TRBV18 and TRBJ1-1, with 9 nucleotides matching TRBD1. The CDR3 totals 14 residues. The V gene end was trimmed by 3 bases and the J gene end by 4 bases; junction bases not matched to a gene: 3. Germline lookup yields CDR1 KGHSH and CDR2 LQKENI. The CDR3 DNA follows: TGTGCCAGCTCACCCGGGACAGGGTCCACTGAAGCTTTCTTT. Protein sequence: CASSPGTGSTEAFF.

The J gene is TRBJ2-3, the V gene TRBV20-1; 14 bases map to TRBD2. The CDR3 sequence is 15 residues long. CDR1 and CDR2 from the germline V gene are DFQATT and SNEGSKA (reference sequence). After removal of 6 bases from V and 3 bases from J, the junction contained 5 bases not matched to a gene. The DNA of the CDR3 is TGCAGTGCCCCAAGGACTAGCGGGGGGACAGATACGCAGTATTTT. Protein product: CSAPRTSGGTDTQYF.

V usage is TRBV5-1 and J usage is TRBJ1-5, with D perhaps TRBD1 (5 bases). Trimming pared 6 bases from V and 0 bases from J, leaving 13 bases between. Germline CDR1 is SGHRS and CDR2 is YFSETQ. The CDR3 runs to 15 residues. CDR3 nucleotide sequence: TGCGCCAGCACCATGGACAATCTTAGCAATCAGCCCCAGCATTTT. It codes for CASTMDNLSNQPQHF.

The rearrangement uses TRBV20-1 and TRBJ1-4; no firm D call. The length of the CDR3 is 13 residues. CDR1 and CDR2 (germline): DFQATT, SNEGSKA (reference sequence). V lost 3 bases and J lost 7, with 12 bases in between. Written as DNA, the CDR3 is TGCAGTGCTAGCCCAGGAAGCCGTGAAAAACTGTTTTTT. Translation: CSASPGSREKLFF.

A note on this clonotype: This may stem from a read error, because a much larger clone lies one nucleotide away. This chain uses TRBV24-1 with TRBJ2-1; 9 bases are a match to TRBD2. Germline V gives CDR1 KGHDR, CDR2 SFDVKD. V gave up 4 bases and J gave up 8 bases; unmatched junction bases: 5. The CDR3 has 14 amino acids. CDR3 sequence reads: CATSERLAVDEQFF. The CDR3 DNA is TGTGCCACCAGTGAACGACTAGCGGTAGATGAGCAGTTCTTC.

The chain is built from TRBV9 and TRBJ2-2; D is possibly TRBD1 or TRBD2 (5 bases each). The CDR3 sequence is 16 residues long. Trimming took 4 bases from V and 7 from J, leaving 20 bases between them. CDR1 is SGDLS, CDR2 YYNGEE, per germline. This chain's CDR3 is CASSHPTGRDRGELFF. In DNA, the CDR3 is TGTGCCAGCAGCCACCCGACTGGCAGGGACCGCGGGGAGCTGTTTTTT.

The V gene is TRBV4-3, the J gene TRBJ2-3, with D perhaps given as TRBD1 or TRBD2 (5 bases each). Per germline, CDR1 LGHNA and CDR2 YSLEER. The CDR3 extends over 14 amino acids. V lost 4 bases and J lost 5, with 13 bases in between. In nucleotides, the CDR3 is TGCGCCAGCAGCCCACGGGGCCGGGGAGATACGCAGTATTTT. Translating it yields CASSPRGRGDTQYF.